The 32 T cell receptor beta chains below all came from one sample that was sequenced in a study of T cells after yellow fever vaccination (dated by TCRdb to the late 2010s). The protocol used for the library was 5' RACE. This sample was sequenced with an Illumina HiSeq 2500. The public reads were reprocessed in TCRdb via fastp at Q25 and MiXCR, keeping in-frame beta chains. Each entry is one CDR3 protein sequence, shown with its most common DNA and genes. This sample is represented by some 500,000 distinct CDR3 sequences; roughly 13% of them were singletons. The ten largest make up more than 13% of the sample. The treatment or condition label, as the study defines it: live attenuated yellow fever vaccine strain. Here the sequenced sample was PBMCs, taken on the day of the yellow fever booster vaccination. The receptors were sampled from a man younger than 45 who received the YFV17D yellow fever vaccine.

The J gene is TRBJ2-7, the V gene TRBV6-2 or TRBV6-3, with D uncertain. The CDR3 runs 16 residues. V was trimmed by 4 bases and J by 5 bases, leaving 21 bases between them. The germline V gene has CDR1 MNHEY and CDR2 SVGEGT. CDR3 in amino acids: CASSSNRAATLHEQYF. The DNA for the CDR3 is TGTGCCAGCAGTTCCAACCGGGCAGCGACCCTCCACGAGCAGTACTTC.

CDR3 loop: CASSRKLLALTSTGELFF. CDR3 DNA: TGCGCCAGCAGCCGGAAACTGCTCGCTTTAACTAGCACCGGGGAGCTGTTTTTT. The chain links TRBV4-3 to TRBJ2-2; TRBD2 might be the D (5 bases). Trimming stripped 4 bases from V and 4 bases from J, with 22 bases between. The CDR3 length is 18 residues. Germline V gene lookup returns CDR1 LGHNA and CDR2 YSLEER.

The chain links TRBV5-4 to TRBJ2-1; 13 nucleotides align to TRBD2. V lost 2 bases to trimming and J lost 10 bases; unmatched junction nucleotides: 6. CDR1 is SGHNT and CDR2 is YYREEE in the germline V gene (reference sequence). This CDR3 has 15 residues. The DNA for the CDR3 is TGTGCCAGCAGCTTAAGGACTAGCGGGAGTTTAGAGCAGTTCTTC. Protein product: CASSLRTSGSLEQFF.

V and J are TRBV7-2 and TRBJ2-1; TRBD1 aligns across 8 bases. Trimming removed 1 base from V and 15 bases from J; junction bases left unmatched: 11. The germline V gene encodes CDR1 SGHTA and CDR2 FQGNSA. The CDR3 is 14 amino acids. The CDR3: CASSLGRHGTGVFF. CDR3 sequence (DNA): TGTGCCAGCAGCTTAGGTAGGCACGGGACAGGTGTGTTCTTC.

The CDR3 coding sequence is TGTGCCAGCAGCTTAGGCGGGCCATCGGGGTTAGGAGAGCAGTTCTTC. As protein: CASSLGGPSGLGEQFF. The chain joins TRBV7-2 to TRBJ2-1, with TRBD2 as a possible D gene (5 bases). Germline loops: CDR1 SGHTA, CDR2 FQGNSA. The CDR3 consists of 16 residues. V was pared by 1 base and J by 10 bases, with 20 bases between.

This clonotype was observed a single time. The CDR3 loop is CASSAGILYEQYF. The CDR3 DNA reads as TGTGCCAGCAGCGCAGGGATCCTCTACGAGCAGTACTTC. J is TRBJ2-7 and V is TRBV5-5, with D tentatively TRBD1 (5 bases). There are 13 residues in the CDR3. V was cut by 4 bases and J by 3 bases, with 11 bases left in between. Per germline, CDR1 SGHKS and CDR2 YYEKEE (reference sequence).

In its sample, this clonotype was seen a few times. The rearrangement joins TRBV7-2 to TRBJ2-3, with no clear D. Trimming removed 3 bases at V and 3 bases at J, with 7 bases between. The CDR3 extends over 13 amino acids. Germline loops: CDR1 SGHTA, CDR2 FQGNSA. The CDR3 DNA is TGTGCCAGCAGCTTGTACGCAACAGATACGCAGTATTTT. Residues: CASSLYATDTQYF.

The chain couples TRBV7-2 to TRBJ2-1; the D gene is possibly TRBD2 (6 bases). The V end lost 3 bases, the J end lost 10 bases, and 16 bases lay between the germline ends. The CDR3 spans 14 residues. Germline-derived CDR1 and CDR2 are SGHTA and FQGNSA. CDR3 DNA: TGTGCCAGCAGCTTTCCTAGCGCGCCGAGCGAGCAGTTCTTC. Amino acid sequence: CASSFPSAPSEQFF.

This clonotype was picked up a small number of times. V is TRBV10-2 and J is TRBJ1-2; D is unclear. The CDR3 sequence is 14 residues long. Trimming removed 11 bases at V and 4 bases at J, with 20 bases between. The V gene's germline CDR1 is WSHSY and CDR2 SAAADI. CDR3 sequence reads: CASWEGYHSYGYTF. The CDR3 nucleotides read TGCGCCTCATGGGAAGGCTACCACTCCTATGGCTACACCTTC.

V gene TRBV7-6 combines with J gene TRBJ1-1; maybe TRBD1 (5 bases). The CDR3 loop spans 15 amino acids. V lost 5 bases, J lost 3 bases, and 16 bases lay in between. The germline V gene encodes CDR1 SGHVS and CDR2 FNYEAQ. CDR3 coding DNA: TGTGCCAGCAGCCCTAACCGGGGGGGAGACACTGAAGCTTTCTTT. It translates to CASSPNRGGDTEAFF.

This clonotype was detected only a few times. The V gene is TRBV6-5, the J gene TRBJ2-7; 10 nucleotides align to TRBD2. The V and J ends lost 1 base and 5 bases, in that order; junction bases with no gene match: 14. Germline CDR1 is MNHEY and CDR2 is SVGAGI. This CDR3 is 18 amino acids long. The CDR3 protein is CASSYWLAGASSPNEQYF. In nucleotides, the CDR3 is TGTGCCAGCAGTTACTGGCTAGCGGGAGCATCGTCTCCTAACGAGCAGTACTTC.

V usage is TRBV12-3 or TRBV12-4 and J usage is TRBJ2-1, with D perhaps being TRBD1 or TRBD2 (5 bases each). The CDR3 extends over 15 amino acids. V was clipped by 3 bases and J by 3 bases, with 12 bases between them. The CDR3 DNA reads TGTGCCAGCAGTTTGGGGGATTTGGGCTACAATGAGCAGTTCTTC. This sequence encodes CASSLGDLGYNEQFF.

The genes are TRBV20-1 and TRBJ1-5, with D unresolved. The CDR3 extends over 15 amino acids. Trimming took off 3 bases at V and 2 bases at J, with 14 bases between the two ends. From germline, CDR1 is DFQATT and CDR2 SNEGSKA (reference sequence). CDR3 DNA: TGCAGTGCTAGCGGGCTGGGGTCAGGCAATCAGCCCCAGCATTTT. This gives the protein CSASGLGSGNQPQHF.

This sequence joins TRBV9 and TRBJ2-2, with 9 bases matching TRBD1. The CDR3 is 18 amino acids. CDR1 is SGDLS and CDR2 is YYNGEE in the germline V gene. The trim removed 0 bases at V and 4 bases at J, leaving 10 bases unmatched. The CDR3 sequence is CASSVAVTGGLGTGELFF. The CDR3 DNA reads as TGTGCCAGCAGCGTAGCTGTGACAGGGGGTCTTGGCACCGGGGAGCTGTTTTTT.

A few counts support this clonotype. The chain recombines TRBV5-8 with TRBJ2-2, with unresolved D. The V and J ends lost 6 bases and 5 bases respectively, with 8 bases between them. CDR1 SGHTS and CDR2 YDEGEE come from the germline V gene. CDR3 length: 12 residues. The CDR3 spells CASNRDTGELFF. The CDR3 nucleotides read TGTGCCAGCAATCGCGATACCGGGGAGCTGTTTTTT. The entire variable domain, with the rest obtained from reference TRBV5-8 and TRBJ2-2, is as follows: EAGVTQSPTHLIKTRGQQATLRCSPISGHTSVYWYQQALGLGLQFLLWYDEGEERNRGNFPPRFSGRQFPNYSSELNVNALELEDSALYLCASNRDTGELFFGEGSRLTVL.

J is TRBJ2-1 and V is TRBV28; D tentatively fits TRBD1 or TRBD2 (5 bases each). Per germline, CDR1 MDHEN and CDR2 SYDVKM. V was clipped by 0 bases and J by 5 bases, with 17 bases between them. The CDR3 is 17 residues long. DNA of the CDR3: TGTGCCAGCAGTTTATGGGAAGGTGGGGGAAACAACAATGAGCAGTTCTTC. As protein: CASSLWEGGGNNNEQFF.

This chain connects TRBV29-1 to TRBJ2-5; D possibly corresponds to TRBD2 (5 bases). Trimming removed 7 bases from V and 5 bases from J, with 17 bases in between. In germline, CDR1 is SQVTM, CDR2 ANQGSEA. This CDR3 has 13 amino acids. The CDR3 DNA is TGCAGCGCGATACCGGGAAAGAAGGAGACCCAGTACTTC. It yields the protein CSAIPGKKETQYF. The full variable domain, with the rest looked up from reference TRBV29-1 and TRBJ2-5, is SAVISQKPSRDICQRGTSLTIQCQVDSQVTMMFWYRQQPGQSLTLIATANQGSEATYESGFVIDKFPISRPNLTFSTLTVSNMSPEDSSIYLCSAIPGKKETQYFGPGTRLLVL.

This clonotype appeared many times. The rearrangement links TRBV12-3 or TRBV12-4 to TRBJ2-4, with D hard to call. The CDR3 consists of 16 residues. Trimming removed 3 bases from V and 8 bases from J, with 20 bases in between. CDR3 residues: CASSFFVPPGPYIQYF. The CDR3 DNA reads as TGTGCCAGCAGTTTCTTTGTGCCACCAGGACCGTACATTCAGTACTTC.

The rearrangement links TRBV5-1 to TRBJ2-2, with D hard to call. V was shortened by 7 bases and J by 0 bases, with 4 bases between the two germline ends. From germline, CDR1 is SGHRS and CDR2 YFSETQ. The CDR3 is 12 residues long. CDR3 amino acids: CASVANTGELFF. The CDR3 DNA is TGCGCCAGCGTGGCGAACACCGGGGAGCTGTTTTTT.

This clonotype occurred a few times. The chain is built from TRBV11-2 and TRBJ2-2; D not certain. Looked up from germline, CDR1 is SGHAT and CDR2 is FQNNGV. The CDR3 totals 13 residues. V was clipped by 1 base and J by 7 bases, with 7 bases between them. The CDR3 loop is CASSLAEVGELFF. The CDR3 DNA reads as TGTGCCAGCAGCTTAGCCGAAGTCGGGGAGCTGTTTTTT.

V usage is TRBV20-1 and J usage is TRBJ2-1, with TRBD2 matching 8 bases. Per the germline V gene, CDR1 is DFQATT and CDR2 is SNEGSKA (reference sequence). This CDR3 spans 16 amino acids. V gave up 0 bases and J gave up 6 bases; unmatched junction bases: 10. CDR3 sequence (DNA): TGCAGTGCTAGAGATCCCACTAGCGGCCTCCTCAATGAGCAGTTCTTC. It translates to CSARDPTSGLLNEQFF.

This clonotype has a handful of counts. The chain joins TRBV9 to TRBJ2-1; TRBD2 agrees at 11 bases. The CDR3 runs 16 residues. Germline assignment: CDR1 SGDLS and CDR2 YYNGEE. The V gene end was trimmed by 3 bases and the J gene end by 7 bases; junction bases not matched to a gene: 9. The CDR3 bases are TGTGCCAGCAGCGGCGTGACTAGCGGGATAGGGAATGAGCAGTTCTTC. It specifies CASSGVTSGIGNEQFF.

This clonotype was counted only a few times. The rearrangement joins TRBV3-1 to TRBJ1-2; D is unresolved. The CDR3 is 13 residues long. The V and J ends lost 4 bases and 7 bases respectively, with 13 bases between them. Germline V gives CDR1 LGHDT, CDR2 YNNKEL (reference sequence). The DNA for the CDR3 is TGTGCCAGCAGCCCTCGGGAAGTGAGTGGCTACACCTTC. Its protein is CASSPREVSGYTF.

The chain uses TRBV10-3 and TRBJ2-2, with 7 bases identical to TRBD2. The junction had 22 bases not matched to a gene; V was cut back by 0 bases and J by 3 bases. The CDR3 covers 22 residues. The germline CDR1 and CDR2 sequences are ENHRY and SYGVKD. The CDR3 nucleotides are TGTGCCATCAGTGAGTCGGAGGTTCTAGCGGATGCCGGGAGTGTCGACACCGGGGAGCTGTTTTTT. It specifies CAISESEVLADAGSVDTGELFF.

The chain couples TRBV12-3 or TRBV12-4 to TRBJ1-5; the D gene is possibly TRBD1 (5 bases). V was pared by 8 bases and J by 15 bases, with 20 bases between. This CDR3 region has 12 residues. The CDR3 region has the DNA TGTGCCAGCTGTCCCGAAACAGGAGGGTCGCATTTT. Its protein product is CASCPETGGSHF.

This sequence joins TRBV15 and TRBJ2-2; D possibly uses TRBD1 or TRBD2 (7 bases each). V gave up 3 bases and J gave up 5 bases, with 16 bases separating them. CDR3 length: 16 residues. Germline CDR1 LNHNV, CDR2 YYDKDF (reference sequence). Written as DNA, the CDR3 is TGTGCCACCAGCAGGACTAGACAGGGAGGGACCGGGGAGCTGTTTTTT. It is translated as CATSRTRQGGTGELFF.

The genes are TRBV7-8 and TRBJ2-5, with D unresolved. This CDR3 has 13 residues. Per germline, CDR1 SGHVS and CDR2 FQNEAQ. The V gene lost 1 base and the J gene lost 4 bases, with 7 bases spanning the gap. CDR3 loop: CASSLGRPETQYF. Here the CDR3 DNA reads TGTGCCAGCAGCTTAGGACGGCCAGAGACCCAGTACTTC.

This clonotype was seen only a few times. Germline is not matched at one junction end, which may reflect a read error. The CDR3 sequence is CASDNEQFF. The CDR3 nucleotides read TGTGCCTCCGACAATGAGCAGTTCTTC. The V gene is TRBV30, the J gene TRBJ2-1; D unclear. The CDR3 extends over 9 amino acids. Germline V CDR1 and CDR2: GTSNPN, SVGIG (reference sequence).

In its sample, this clonotype was seen many times. The V and J genes are TRBV29-1 and TRBJ1-5, with a weak D call TRBD1 (6 bases). The CDR3 is made up of 13 amino acids. Deletions cut 7 bases from V and 5 bases from J, with 15 bases between. Germline V CDR1 and CDR2: SQVTM, ANQGSEA. Written as DNA, the CDR3 is TGCAGCGCCTACCTGGACAGAGATCAGCCCCAGCATTTT. Translating gives CSAYLDRDQPQHF.

This clonotype was observed a few times. The chain uses TRBV28 and TRBJ2-7, with D possibly TRBD2 on 8 matching bases. The V end was cut by 7 bases, the J end by 1 base, with 32 bases between. The germline V gene encodes CDR1 MDHEN and CDR2 SYDVKM. The CDR3 extends over 20 amino acids. The CDR3 loop is CASTNWGTVEPGGGSYEQYF. CDR3 in DNA: TGTGCCAGCACCAATTGGGGGACAGTAGAACCGGGAGGGGGTTCCTACGAGCAGTACTTC.

This clonotype turned up a few times. This chain joins TRBV7-2 and TRBJ1-2; D might be TRBD1 (5 bases). The CDR3 runs to 15 residues. Per germline, CDR1 SGHTA and CDR2 FQGNSA. V was clipped by 3 bases and J by 3 bases, with 14 bases between them. CDR3 DNA: TGTGCCAGCAGCTTGGGACGGATGAACGACTATGGCTACACCTTC. It codes for CASSLGRMNDYGYTF.

This clonotype was seen a few times. The rearrangement joins TRBV11-2 to TRBJ2-7, with D maybe TRBD1 (6 bases). Germline V gene sequence: CDR1 SGHAT, CDR2 FQNNGV. Trimming removed 5 bases at V and 1 base at J, with 18 bases between. This CDR3 is 16 amino acids long. In nucleotides, the CDR3 is TGTGCCAGCAGCCCATCTACAGGGTTCGGATCCTACGAGCAGTACTTC. This encodes CASSPSTGFGSYEQYF.